The T cell receptor beta chain described here comes from a study of cytomegalovirus exposure and HLA in healthy donors. The junction had 10 bases not matched to a gene; V was cut back by 3 bases and J by 6 bases. CDR3 length: 17 residues. Germline V CDR1 and CDR2: SEHNR, FQNEAQ (reference sequence). Comment on this clone: Antigen specificity is unknown.

Study outcomes and limitations: Donor immune exposure was known only as CMV serostatus. Likely technical artifact: a cluster of highly shared sequence variants.

The study ran its PCR with 60 Vbeta and 13 Jbeta primers. Clones were sequenced by immunoSEQ multiplex PCR, and TCRdb holds only the in-frame ones, with some missing. The table has some 170,000 clones, over 60% seen once; the top ten hold under 8%. Healthy people donating bone marrow made up the donors. Sequenced input: PBMCs. The clonotype originates from a man between 40 and 49 years old in good health and CMV-seropositive. This rearrangement joins TRBV7-9 to TRBJ2-1; 11 bases match TRBD2. CDR3 DNA sequence: TGTGCCAGCAGCTTCCCCCTACTAGCGGGAGTGGGCAATGAGCAGTTCTTC. Its translation: CASSFPLLAGVGNEQFF.